These 11 T cell receptor beta chains came from one sample sequenced in a study of cytomegalovirus exposure and HLA in healthy donors. Use of 60 Vbeta and 13 Jbeta primers characterized the PCR. Produced via immunoSEQ multiplex PCR; TCRdb's table is partial and in-frame only. The sample shows roughly 150,000 clones, around two thirds of them seen only once. The source material was PBMCs. The receptors originated from a man younger than 40 in good health and CMV-seropositive.

This clone has only a few counts. The J gene is TRBJ2-7, the V gene TRBV6-6; maybe TRBD2 (6 bases). Germline values: CDR1 MNHNY, CDR2 SVGAGI (reference sequence). Trimming took 2 bases from V and 3 from J, leaving 14 bases between them. The CDR3 length is 15 residues. CDR3 sequence reads: CASSYDSTSNYEQYF. DNA of the CDR3: TGTGCCAGCAGTTACGATTCTACTAGCAACTACGAGCAGTACTTC.

This sequence joins TRBV5-4 and TRBJ2-1, with D perhaps matching TRBD2 (5 bases). Germline V CDR1 and CDR2: SGHNT, YYREEE (reference sequence). The CDR3 runs 14 residues. Deletions cut 5 bases from V and 3 bases from J, with 12 bases between. The chain's CDR3 is CASSPPGDYNEQFF. The CDR3 DNA reads as TGTGCCAGCAGTCCCCCCGGGGACTACAATGAGCAGTTCTTC.

Only a few counts were recorded for this clone. This sample includes further DNA sequences coding for the same CDR3. The CDR3 coding sequence is TGCGCCAGCAGCCCCTCGACAGGGAGTGGAAACACCATATATTTT. Residues: CASSPSTGSGNTIYF. V and J are TRBV5-1 and TRBJ1-3; 7 nucleotides align to TRBD1. CDR1 and CDR2 (germline): SGHRS, YFSETQ. The CDR3 contains 15 residues. Trimming cost V 4 bases and J 3 bases; bases outside gene matches: 7.

V and J are TRBV9 and TRBJ2-3; 8 nucleotides match TRBD2. The CDR3 runs to 15 residues. Germline CDR1 is SGDLS and CDR2 is YYNGEE. Trimming at V came to 4 bases and at J to 2 bases, leaving 6 bases not matched to a gene. CDR3 sequence reads: CASSTLAGNTDTQYF. The CDR3 coding sequence is TGTGCCAGCAGCACGTTAGCGGGGAACACAGATACGCAGTATTTT.

The chain joins TRBV7-9 to TRBJ1-2, with a possible D match to TRBD1 (5 bases). Trimming took 1 base from V and 5 from J, leaving 8 bases between them. The CDR3 runs 13 residues. Per the germline V gene, CDR1 is SEHNR and CDR2 is FQNEAQ (reference sequence). As DNA, the CDR3 is TGTGCCAGCAGCTTAGGGGGCGCGTATGGCTACACCTTC. This sequence encodes CASSLGGAYGYTF.

J is TRBJ2-2 and V is TRBV2; perhaps TRBD1 as D (6 bases). The V and J ends lost 6 bases and 0 bases respectively, with 14 bases between them. Germline CDR1 is SNHLY and CDR2 is FYNNEI. This CDR3 comprises 16 residues. DNA for the CDR3: TGTGCCAGCAGCACCGGGACACGCCCGAACACCGGGGAGCTGTTTTTT. Its protein is CASSTGTRPNTGELFF.

This clone has just a few counts. This chain uses TRBV15 with TRBJ2-7; D is unclear. Trimming removed 5 bases at V and 4 bases at J, with 18 bases between. The CDR3 is 15 amino acids. From germline, CDR1 is LNHNV and CDR2 YYDKDF (reference sequence). The CDR3 DNA reads as TGTGCCACCAGCTCCTTTGGAGCCAGCTTATACGAGCAGTACTTC. Protein: CATSSFGASLYEQYF. Looking up the rest from reference TRBV15 and TRBJ2-7 gives the full variable domain: DAMVIQNPRYQVTQFGKPVTLSCSQTLNHNVMYWYQQKSSQAPKLLFHYYDKDFNNEADTPDNFQSRRPNTSFCFLDIRSPGLGDTAMYLCATSSFGASLYEQYFGPGTRLTVT.

The table lists this clone with a few counts. The genes are TRBV30 and TRBJ2-7, with 9 bases identical to TRBD2. The CDR3 consists of 16 residues. The V segment lost 5 bases and the J segment 2 bases; nucleotides outside the gene matches: 13. Germline CDR1 GTSNPN, CDR2 SVGIG (reference sequence). The CDR3 sequence is CAWSAVRASGAYEQYF. DNA for the CDR3: TGTGCCTGGTCGGCAGTGAGGGCTAGCGGGGCCTACGAGCAGTACTTC. Complete variable domain (other parts from reference TRBV30 and TRBJ2-7): SQTIHQWPATLVQPVGSPLSLECTVEGTSNPNLYWYRQAAGRGLQLLFYSVGIGQISSEVPQNLSASRPQDRQFILSSKKLLLSDSGFYLCAWSAVRASGAYEQYFGPGTRLTVT.

This chain uses TRBV7-8 with TRBJ2-7; 8 bases are shared with TRBD2. Germline trimming cut 0 bases from V and 9 bases from J; bases unmatched to any gene: 4. Looked up from germline, CDR1 is SGHVS and CDR2 is FQNEAQ. The CDR3 is 13 amino acids. The CDR3 is CASSLATAGGQYF. Written as DNA, the CDR3 is TGTGCCAGCAGCTTAGCGACGGCGGGAGGGCAGTACTTC.

The V gene is TRBV11-2, the J gene TRBJ1-3, with unresolved D. CDR1 and CDR2 from the germline V gene are SGHAT and FQNNGV. This CDR3 spans 15 amino acids. Trimming took 0 bases from V and 4 from J, leaving 10 bases between them. CDR3 region: CASSLESGMGNTIYF. The CDR3 DNA reads as TGTGCCAGCAGCTTAGAGTCGGGGATGGGAAACACCATATATTTT. Full variable domain (outside the CDR3, taken from reference TRBV11-2 and TRBJ1-3): EAGVAQSPRYKIIEKRQSVAFWCNPISGHATLYWYQQILGQGPKLLIQFQNNGVVDDSQLPKDRFSAERLKGVDSTLKIQPAKLEDSAVYLCASSLESGMGNTIYFGEGSWLTVV.

V gene TRBV4-1 combines with J gene TRBJ1-1, with D maybe TRBD1 (5 bases). Germline assignment: CDR1 MGHRA and CDR2 YSYEKL. The CDR3 totals 11 residues. Trimming left V 3 bases short and J 6 bases short, with 5 bases between. The CDR3 bases are TGCGCCAGCAGCCAGACAGCTGAAGCTTTCTTT. The encoded protein is CASSQTAEAFF.